This TCR beta chain was obtained from a study of cytotoxic CD8 clonotypes in ibrutinib-treated CLL. Clones were sequenced by immunoSEQ multiplex PCR, and TCRdb holds only the in-frame ones, with some missing. This table has fewer than 400,000 clones, around 66% appearing once. Notes on the study in general: Baseline levels were approached again at progression, after clonality had risen at ibrutinib response. Baseline clonality, higher than in age-matched healthy donors, tracked circulating CD8+ T-cell counts.

Libraries of TCR beta were made from 1.5 to 2 micrograms of genomic DNA that came from cryopreserved PBMCs. V lost 2 bases and J 4 bases, leaving 15 bases between the germline ends. CDR1 is SGHAT, CDR2 FQNNGV, per germline. The CDR3 covers 15 residues. As regards this clone: Its antigen remains unidentified.

This TCR was recovered from a human donor with chronic lymphocytic leukemia. This chain links TRBV11-2 with TRBJ2-7; a possible D gene is TRBD2 (5 bases). The sample here was PBMCs, taken after 36 months of ibrutinib treatment. The CDR3 DNA follows: TGTGCCAGCAGCTTATTTAGACGAGGGCTGTACGAGCAGTACTTC. Its protein is CASSLFRRGLYEQYF. The complete variable domain, with remaining parts taken from reference TRBV11-2 and TRBJ2-7, reads EAGVAQSPRYKIIEKRQSVAFWCNPISGHATLYWYQQILGQGPKLLIQFQNNGVVDDSQLPKDRFSAERLKGVDSTLKIQPAKLEDSAVYLCASSLFRRGLYEQYFGPGTRLTVT.